This T cell receptor (beta chain) stems from a study of cytomegalovirus exposure and HLA in healthy donors. Study-level points and caveats: There were 150 or so TCR beta chains listed as cytomegalovirus-associated. Previous analysis showed most TCR beta V segments were productive about 87% or about 30% of the time.

This PCR relied on a set of 60 Vbeta primers and 13 Jbeta primers. Some clones are missing from TCRdb's copy, which holds only in-frame ones; the method was immunoSEQ multiplex PCR. The sample has over 130,000 clones; around 90% are singletons. A note on this clone: Its cognate antigen is unknown.

These donors counted as nominally healthy when sampled, but unrecorded immune exposures were likely. This CDR3 is built from 17 residues. The V gene end was trimmed by 2 bases and the J gene end by 4 bases; junction bases not matched to a gene: 9. Germline V gene data show CDR1 as LGHNA and CDR2 as YNFKEQ. The receptor's source is a woman aged 40 to 49 in good health and CMV-seronegative. V and J are TRBV4-2 and TRBJ2-3, with 10 bases that match TRBD2. Sequenced material: PBMCs. The CDR3 DNA sequence: TGTGCCAGCAGCCAACGGGGACTAGCGCCCGCGGCAGATACGCAGTATTTT. Residues: CASSQRGLAPAADTQYF.